This T cell receptor (beta chain) is drawn from a study of CD8 T cells in ankylosing spondylitis. V dropped 1 base and J dropped 6 bases, with 14 bases sitting between them. This CDR3 spans 15 amino acids. CDR1 is MGHRA, CDR2 YSYEKL, per germline. TCRdb ran MiXCR on the 5' RACE reads and lists one entry per CDR3 protein. The data hold 250,000 or so distinct CDR3 sequences, with 15% to 20% observed a single time. This clonotype has a count of ten or more. The sequenced material came from blood, either unsorted or a sorted T cell fraction (not recorded which). This sequence was found in a male donor with ankylosing spondylitis or in good health (not recorded which). The chain employs TRBV4-1 and TRBJ2-3; D may be TRBD1 (6 bases). The CDR3: CASSQGPNREDTQYF. The CDR3 nucleotides are TGCGCCAGCAGCCAAGGGCCCAACAGGGAGGATACGCAGTATTTT.